This T cell receptor beta chain was sequenced for a study of identical twins. Overall study findings and caveats: Out-of-frame beta chain sequences displayed weaker excess sharing between twins. Cord blood's abundant beta clonotypes had fewer insertions, unlike memory repertoires.

Trimming cost V 6 bases and J 4 bases, with 21 bases left between them. The CDR3 extends over 16 amino acids. Healthy Caucasians alone served as donors. TCRdb processed the 5' RACE reads anew with MiXCR; each CDR3 protein has one entry. The sample records roughly 350,000 distinct CDR3 sequences, 9% being singletons. This clonotype has ten or more counts. Its matching antigen is unknown. Sequenced sample: naive T cells sorted from blood. The genes are TRBV12-3 or TRBV12-4 and TRBJ2-5; D possibly corresponds to TRBD2 (6 bases). The TCR sequence derives from a woman aged 45-60 years in good health. DNA for the CDR3: TGTGCCAGCAGCCCTAATAGCGGACCCGGGGCAGAGACCCAGTACTTC. It codes for CASSPNSGPGAETQYF.